The 26 T cell receptor beta chains listed next were all sequenced from one sample in a study of OX40 agonist ivuxolimab in advanced cancers. Method: immunoSEQ multiplex PCR; TCRdb's copy keeps in-frame clones and lacks some. The data hold about 68,000 clones, with roughly 88% observed a single time. The sequenced sample was CD4+ or CD8+ T cells sorted from blood, obtained in a trial of the OX40 agonist ivuxolimab. The receptors stem from an adult with an advanced solid tumor such as melanoma, head and neck, liver or kidney cancer.

This chain uses TRBV6-5 with TRBJ2-3; D is perhaps TRBD1 or TRBD2 (5 bases each). Germline assignment: CDR1 MNHEY and CDR2 SVGAGI. Trimming took off 2 bases at V and 3 bases at J, with 12 bases between the two ends. This CDR3 region has 15 residues. For the CDR3, the DNA is TGTGCCAGCAGTTACGGGGGTCCAATTACAGATACGCAGTATTTT. Translated: CASSYGGPITDTQYF.

The chain employs TRBV7-2 and TRBJ2-3, with D possibly being TRBD1 or TRBD2 (5 bases each). Germline loops: CDR1 SGHTA, CDR2 FQGNSA. This CDR3 contains 15 residues. Trimming took 2 bases from V and 4 from J, leaving 13 bases between them. CDR3 nucleotides: TGTGCCAGCAGCTTACCTGGCAGAGGGGCAGATACGCAGTATTTT. This encodes CASSLPGRGADTQYF.

The rearrangement uses TRBV5-1 and TRBJ2-2; 15 bases map to TRBD2. This CDR3 contains 18 residues. V shed 3 bases, J shed 4 bases, and the junction held 7 bases outside the gene matches. Germline-derived CDR1 and CDR2 are SGHRS and YFSETQ. CDR3 coding DNA: TGCGCCAGCAGCTCCGGACTAGCGGGAGGGTCGGCCACCGGGGAGCTGTTTTTT. This encodes CASSSGLAGGSATGELFF.

This chain connects TRBV4-1 to TRBJ2-3, with a weak D call TRBD1 (6 bases). This CDR3 contains 17 residues. V shed 1 base and J shed 11 bases, with 25 bases lying between them. Germline loops: CDR1 MGHRA, CDR2 YSYEKL. The CDR3, as DNA: TGCGCCAGCAGCCAAGGATCCGCCAGGGGTCGGCAAGACGTGCAGTATTTT. It codes for CASSQGSARGRQDVQYF.

The chain links TRBV10-2 to TRBJ2-3; 9 positions match TRBD2. Germline loops: CDR1 WSHSY, CDR2 SAAADI. The CDR3 covers 14 residues. The junction had 8 bases not matched to a gene; V was cut back by 10 bases and J by 3 bases. CDR3 DNA: TGCGCCACCAGGCGGGAGGGCCTGACAGATACGCAGTATTTT. Protein sequence: CATRREGLTDTQYF.

This clone was seen a single time. V gene TRBV30 combines with J gene TRBJ1-1; D possibly corresponds to TRBD1 (5 bases). From germline, CDR1 is GTSNPN and CDR2 SVGIG (reference sequence). The CDR3 spans 14 residues. Trimming cost V 2 bases and J 0 bases, with 10 bases left between them. The CDR3 DNA sequence: TGTGCCTGGAGTATCAGGGTGATGAACACTGAAGCTTTCTTT. Translation: CAWSIRVMNTEAFF.

The chain carries TRBV5-1 and TRBJ2-3; 7 bases line up with TRBD1. J was trimmed by 10 bases and V by 4 bases; bases with no gene match: 6. Germline V CDR1 and CDR2: SGHRS, YFSETQ. The CDR3 runs 12 residues. The CDR3 reads CASSPNRGAQYF. The DNA for the CDR3 is TGCGCCAGCAGCCCGAACAGGGGAGCGCAGTATTTT.

The chain is built from TRBV30 and TRBJ1-3; 7 nucleotides line up with TRBD1. The CDR3 has 15 amino acids. CDR1 GTSNPN and CDR2 SVGIG come from the germline V gene (reference sequence). The ends lost 2 bases at V and 2 bases at J; junction bases unmatched: 6. This CDR3 is CAWSPLTGAGNTIYF. The CDR3 DNA sequence: TGTGCCTGGAGTCCCCTAACAGGGGCTGGAAACACCATATATTTT. Supplemented by reference TRBV30 and TRBJ1-3, the full variable domain reads SQTIHQWPATLVQPVGSPLSLECTVEGTSNPNLYWYRQAAGRGLQLLFYSVGIGQISSEVPQNLSASRPQDRQFILSSKKLLLSDSGFYLCAWSPLTGAGNTIYFGEGSWLTVV.

This chain uses TRBV9 with TRBJ1-3; 10 nucleotides align to TRBD1. The CDR3 consists of 15 residues. V lost 3 bases to trimming and J lost 2 bases; unmatched junction nucleotides: 2. The germline V gene encodes CDR1 SGDLS and CDR2 YYNGEE. The CDR3 coding sequence is TGTGCCAGCAGCGAGACAGGGGGCCCTGGAAACACCATATATTTT. Its protein is CASSETGGPGNTIYF.

The J gene is TRBJ1-2, the V gene TRBV19, with D unresolved. CDR3 size: 14 residues. The germline V gene encodes CDR1 LNHDA and CDR2 SQIVND (reference sequence). Trimming removed 3 bases from V and 4 bases from J, with 12 bases in between. CDR3 sequence (DNA): TGTGCCAGTAGTATCACCGGGGTCGGCTATGGCTACACCTTC. Translation gives CASSITGVGYGYTF.

The chain carries TRBV28 and TRBJ2-5, with D maybe TRBD2 (5 bases). The CDR3 covers 16 residues. Per the germline V gene, CDR1 is MDHEN and CDR2 is SYDVKM. Trimming cost V 7 bases and J 1 base, with 19 bases left between them. The DNA for the CDR3 is TGTGCCAGCACCCCAAGCGGTCTACTACTCCAAGAGACCCAGTACTTC. Residues: CASTPSGLLLQETQYF.

The V and J genes are TRBV19 and TRBJ2-7, with D possibly being TRBD1 (6 bases). The CDR3 is made up of 14 amino acids. Germline values: CDR1 LNHDA, CDR2 SQIVND (reference sequence). V lost 5 bases and J 3 bases, leaving 14 bases between the germline ends. CDR3 DNA sequence: TGTGCCAGTAGTGGGGGCGATAAAGTCTACGAGCAGTACTTC. Amino acids: CASSGGDKVYEQYF.

V usage is TRBV9 and J usage is TRBJ2-3; D gene uncertain. The V gene lost 3 bases and the J gene lost 1 base, with 9 bases spanning the gap. CDR1 is SGDLS and CDR2 is YYNGEE in the germline V gene. The CDR3 covers 14 residues. The CDR3 sequence: CASSDLWGTDTQYF. The CDR3 nucleotides read TGTGCCAGCAGCGATCTTTGGGGCACAGATACGCAGTATTTT.

The chain has TRBV5-5 and TRBJ1-4; D is perhaps TRBD1 (5 bases). With 6 bases removed from V and 7 bases from J, the gap between germline ends came to 19 bases. The CDR3 loop spans 15 amino acids. Germline assignment: CDR1 SGHKS and CDR2 YYEKEE (reference sequence). The CDR3 reads CASTIGGGLFEKLFF. Here the CDR3 DNA reads TGTGCCAGCACCATCGGCGGGGGGTTATTTGAAAAACTGTTTTTT.

The genes are TRBV7-6 and TRBJ2-1; 9 nucleotides match TRBD2. The CDR3 length is 15 residues. The V gene's germline CDR1 is SGHVS and CDR2 FNYEAQ. The V and J ends lost 2 bases and 6 bases, in that order; junction bases with no gene match: 5. The CDR3 DNA reads TGTGCCAGCAGCTTATTTGGGCGGGAGGGCAATGAGCAGTTCTTC. As protein: CASSLFGREGNEQFF.

The V gene is TRBV19, the J gene TRBJ1-1, with a possible D match to TRBD1 (5 bases). The CDR3 consists of 14 residues. CDR1 is LNHDA and CDR2 is SQIVND in the germline V gene (reference sequence). V was shortened by 0 bases and J by 2 bases, with 7 bases between the two germline ends. The CDR3 coding sequence is TGTGCCAGTAGTATAGAACAGGCCAACACTGAAGCTTTCTTT. Translated, it gives CASSIEQANTEAFF.

This chain links TRBV19 with TRBJ2-3; no firm D call. Per germline, CDR1 LNHDA and CDR2 SQIVND (reference sequence). V was clipped by 4 bases and J by 5 bases, with 4 bases between them. The CDR3 spans 11 residues. The CDR3 DNA is TGTGCCAGTAGTAGGAGAGATACGCAGTATTTT. It translates to CASSRRDTQYF.

The chain has TRBV11-2 and TRBJ2-3, with TRBD1 matching over 7 bases. The V gene's germline CDR1 is SGHAT and CDR2 FQNNGV. V gave up 4 bases and J gave up 2 bases; unmatched junction bases: 3. This CDR3 has 14 amino acids. The CDR3 spells CASSSGQHTDTQYF. The CDR3 coding sequence is TGTGCCAGCAGCTCGGGACAGCACACAGATACGCAGTATTTT.

The chain joins TRBV27 to TRBJ2-2, with D perhaps TRBD1 (5 bases). CDR1 and CDR2 from the germline V gene are MNHEY and SMNVEV (reference sequence). CDR3 length: 15 amino acids. V dropped 3 bases and J dropped 1 base, with 9 bases sitting between them. The CDR3 DNA follows: TGTGCCAGCAGTTTCCAAACAGGGAACACCGGGGAGCTGTTTTTT. This translates into CASSFQTGNTGELFF.

The genes are TRBV10-3 and TRBJ2-5; D is perhaps TRBD2 (5 bases). Trimming shortened V by 6 bases and J by 0 bases, and 14 bases separated the two germline ends. CDR1 and CDR2 from the germline V gene are ENHRY and SYGVKD. CDR3 length equals 15 residues. Here the CDR3 reads CAIRKVGGDQETQYF. DNA for the CDR3: TGTGCCATCAGGAAGGTCGGAGGAGACCAAGAGACCCAGTACTTC.

The chain employs TRBV19 and TRBJ1-4, with 7 bases that match TRBD1. In germline, CDR1 is LNHDA, CDR2 SQIVND (reference sequence). The trim removed 3 bases at V and 7 bases at J, leaving 5 bases unmatched. The CDR3 is made up of 14 amino acids. CDR3 bases: TGTGCCAGTAGTATCGGGGCAGGGGGTGAAAAACTGTTTTTT. This gives the protein CASSIGAGGEKLFF.

V and J are TRBV6-7 and TRBJ2-1, with 14 bases matching TRBD2. TRBV6-7 is designated an ORF whose function remains uncertain. The ends lost 0 bases at V and 7 bases at J; junction bases unmatched: 5. This CDR3 has 17 amino acids. CDR3 amino acids: CASSYSVGTSGSNEQFF. CDR3 sequence (DNA): TGTGCCAGCAGTTACTCGGTAGGGACTAGCGGGAGTAATGAGCAGTTCTTC.

This chain uses TRBV5-1 with TRBJ2-5; 7 bases match TRBD2. CDR1 is SGHRS, CDR2 YFSETQ, per germline. This CDR3 contains 12 residues. J lost 4 bases, V lost 3 bases, and 0 bases had no gene match. In DNA, the CDR3 is TGCGCCAGCAGCTCGGGGGGAGAGACCCAGTACTTC. Its protein is CASSSGGETQYF.

V is TRBV7-2 and J is TRBJ2-5; 7 nucleotides line up with TRBD1. J was trimmed by 5 bases and V by 7 bases; bases with no gene match: 10. Germline-derived CDR1 and CDR2 are SGHTA and FQGNSA. The CDR3 spans 14 residues. The CDR3 loop is CASIHSGQRETQYF. Written as DNA, the CDR3 is TGTGCCAGCATCCACTCGGGACAGCGGGAGACCCAGTACTTC.

This clone was recorded once. V is TRBV20-1 and J is TRBJ2-1; no definite D call. V dropped 7 bases and J dropped 8 bases, with 12 bases sitting between them. CDR3 size: 11 residues. Per the germline V gene, CDR1 is DFQATT and CDR2 is SNEGSKA (reference sequence). CDR3 nucleotide sequence: TGCAGTGGTTCGTTGGTCGATGAGCAGTTCTTC. Amino acid sequence: CSGSLVDEQFF.

The V gene is TRBV5-1, the J gene TRBJ1-4; D might be TRBD1 (6 bases). This CDR3 is 14 amino acids long. CDR1 and CDR2 from the germline V gene are SGHRS and YFSETQ. V lost 4 bases, J lost 7 bases, and 14 bases lay in between. The CDR3 sequence is CASSPFTGFEKLFF. The CDR3 bases are TGCGCCAGCAGCCCTTTCACAGGGTTTGAAAAACTGTTTTTT. The variable domain in full, completed from reference TRBV5-1 and TRBJ1-4, reads KAGVTQTPRYLIKTRGQQVTLSCSPISGHRSVSWYQQTPGQGLQFLFEYFSETQRNKGNFPGRFSGRQFSNSRSEMNVSTLELGDSALYLCASSPFTGFEKLFFGSGTQLSVL.